These T cell receptor beta chains were read from a single sample in a study of blood T cell repertoires in COVID-19. Repertoires were generated with immunoSEQ multiplex PCR, while TCRdb's copy carries only in-frame clones and drops some. The table records over 45,000 clones, around four fifths of them present only once. Sample: peripheral blood. The receptors derive from a man aged 35 to 55 with acute or convalescent COVID-19. CDR3s include the opening cysteine and the closing phenylalanine or tryptophan. The order of the fields is D gene, J gene, V gene, clone size, CDR3 protein, CDR3 DNA. A D gene is named only where the DNA matches it firmly. Clone size, where shown, is once, few, many, or a class for clones that have expanded.

>-|TRBJ2-2|TRBV5-1|-
CASIPLSNTAGELFF
TGCGCCAGCATTCCCCTCTCGAATACGGCCGGGGAGCTGTTTTTT
>TRBD2|TRBJ2-7|TRBV6-4|-
CASSERTSGRRPYEQYF
TGTGCCAGCAGTGAAAGGACTAGCGGGAGGAGACCCTACGAGCAGTACTTC
>-|TRBJ2-3|TRBV15|-
CATSSRDTSTDTQYF
TGTGCCACCAGCAGTCGGGACACGTCCACAGATACGCAGTATTTT
>-|TRBJ2-5|TRBV18|-
CASSPGQAETQYF
TGTGCCAGCTCGCCGGGACAAGCAGAGACCCAGTACTTC
>TRBD2|TRBJ2-2|TRBV7-2|-
CASSLVGGGTTGELFF
TGTGCCAGCAGCTTAGTAGGCGGGGGGACCACCGGGGAGCTGTTTTTT
>TRBD1|TRBJ2-1|TRBV5-1|-
CASSRDSYNEQFF
TGCGCCAGCTCAAGGGACAGTTACAATGAGCAGTTCTTC
>-|TRBJ1-5|TRBV12-5|-
CASGFQFNQPQHF
TGTGCTAGTGGTTTTCAGTTCAATCAGCCCCAGCATTTT
>-|TRBJ1-5|TRBV28|-
CASALTRGRGQPQHF
TGTGCCAGCGCCTTAACCCGAGGAAGAGGTCAGCCCCAGCATTTT
>-|TRBJ1-6|TRBV19|-
CASSQGGNNSPLHF
TGTGCCAGTAGCCAGGGCGGCAATAATTCACCCCTCCACTTT
>TRBD1|TRBJ1-2|TRBV10-1|-
CASSPQGNYGYTF
TGCGCCAGCAGTCCACAGGGGAACTATGGCTACACCTTC
>TRBD1|TRBJ1-1|TRBV24-1|few
CATSDSRQGGTEAFF
TGTGCCACCAGTGACTCGAGACAGGGTGGCACTGAAGCTTTCTTT
>TRBD1|TRBJ1-1|TRBV5-1|few
CASSKRTGLGDTEAFF
TGCGCCAGCAGCAAAAGGACAGGGCTGGGGGACACTGAAGCTTTCTTT
>-|TRBJ1-2|TRBV24-1|-
CATSDKGSNYGYTF
TGTGCCACCAGTGATAAGGGGTCTAACTATGGCTACACCTTC
>TRBD1|TRBJ1-1|TRBV6-5|-
CASSYRDRNTEAFF
TGTGCCAGCAGTTACCGGGACAGGAACACTGAAGCTTTCTTT
>TRBD1|TRBJ2-2|TRBV6-6|-
CASSRPGQGVWANTGELFF
TGTGCCAGCAGTCGCCCGGGACAGGGGGTATGGGCGAACACCGGGGAGCTGTTTTTT